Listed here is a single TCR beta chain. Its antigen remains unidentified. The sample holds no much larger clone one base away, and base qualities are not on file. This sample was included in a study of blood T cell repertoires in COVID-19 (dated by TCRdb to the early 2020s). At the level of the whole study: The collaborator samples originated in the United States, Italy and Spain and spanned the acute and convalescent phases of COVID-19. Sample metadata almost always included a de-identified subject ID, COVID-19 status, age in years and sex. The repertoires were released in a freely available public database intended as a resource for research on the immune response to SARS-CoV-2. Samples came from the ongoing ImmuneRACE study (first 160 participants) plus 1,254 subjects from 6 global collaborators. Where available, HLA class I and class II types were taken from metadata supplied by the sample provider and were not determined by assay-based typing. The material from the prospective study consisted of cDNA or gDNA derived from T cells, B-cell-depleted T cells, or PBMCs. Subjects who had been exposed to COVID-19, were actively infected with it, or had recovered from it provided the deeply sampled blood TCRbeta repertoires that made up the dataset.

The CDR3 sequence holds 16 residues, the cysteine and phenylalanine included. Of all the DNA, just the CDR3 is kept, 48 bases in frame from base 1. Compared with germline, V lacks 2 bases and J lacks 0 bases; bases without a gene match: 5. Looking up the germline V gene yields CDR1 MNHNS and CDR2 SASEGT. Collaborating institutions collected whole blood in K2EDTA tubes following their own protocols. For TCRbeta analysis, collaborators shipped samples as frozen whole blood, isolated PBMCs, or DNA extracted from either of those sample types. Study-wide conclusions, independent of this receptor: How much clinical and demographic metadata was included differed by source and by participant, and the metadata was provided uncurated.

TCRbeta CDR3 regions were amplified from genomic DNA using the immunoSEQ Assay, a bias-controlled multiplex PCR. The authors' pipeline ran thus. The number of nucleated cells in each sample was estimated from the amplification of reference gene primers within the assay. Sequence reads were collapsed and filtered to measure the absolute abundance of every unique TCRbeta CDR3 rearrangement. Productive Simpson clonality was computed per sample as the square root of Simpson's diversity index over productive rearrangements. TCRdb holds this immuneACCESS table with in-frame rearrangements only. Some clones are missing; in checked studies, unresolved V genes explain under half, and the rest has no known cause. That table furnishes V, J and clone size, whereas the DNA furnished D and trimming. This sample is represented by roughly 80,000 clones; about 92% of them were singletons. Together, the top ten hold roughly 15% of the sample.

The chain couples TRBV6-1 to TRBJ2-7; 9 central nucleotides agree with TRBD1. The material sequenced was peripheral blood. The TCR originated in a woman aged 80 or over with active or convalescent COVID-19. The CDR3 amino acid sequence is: CASSELHRGPSYEQYF. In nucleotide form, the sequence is TGTGCCAGCAGTGAACTTCACAGGGGGCCCTCCTACGAGCAGTACTTC.